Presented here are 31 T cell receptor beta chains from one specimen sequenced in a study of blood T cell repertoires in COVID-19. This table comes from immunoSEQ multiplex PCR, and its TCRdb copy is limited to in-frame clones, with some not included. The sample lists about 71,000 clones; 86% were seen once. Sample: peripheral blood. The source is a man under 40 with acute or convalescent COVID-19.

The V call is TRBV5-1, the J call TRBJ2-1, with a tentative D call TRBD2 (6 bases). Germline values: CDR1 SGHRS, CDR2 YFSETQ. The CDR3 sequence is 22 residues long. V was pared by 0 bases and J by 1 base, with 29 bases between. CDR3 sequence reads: CASSLVRGSINSRPLSYNEQFF. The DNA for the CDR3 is TGCGCCAGCAGCTTGGTACGGGGGAGTATAAATTCCCGTCCCTTGTCCTACAATGAGCAGTTCTTC.

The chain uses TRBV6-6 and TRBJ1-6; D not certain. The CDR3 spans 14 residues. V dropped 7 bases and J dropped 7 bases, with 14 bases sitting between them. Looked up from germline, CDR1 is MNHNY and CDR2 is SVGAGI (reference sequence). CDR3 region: CASTTGLYNSPLHF. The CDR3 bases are TGTGCCAGCACCACTGGACTTTACAATTCACCCCTCCACTTT.

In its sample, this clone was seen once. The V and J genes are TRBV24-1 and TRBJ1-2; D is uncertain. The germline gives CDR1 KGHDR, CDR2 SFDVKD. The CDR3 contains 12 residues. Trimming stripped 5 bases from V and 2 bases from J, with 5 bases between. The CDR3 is CATSAGNYGYTF. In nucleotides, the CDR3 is TGTGCCACCAGTGCGGGGAACTATGGCTACACCTTC.

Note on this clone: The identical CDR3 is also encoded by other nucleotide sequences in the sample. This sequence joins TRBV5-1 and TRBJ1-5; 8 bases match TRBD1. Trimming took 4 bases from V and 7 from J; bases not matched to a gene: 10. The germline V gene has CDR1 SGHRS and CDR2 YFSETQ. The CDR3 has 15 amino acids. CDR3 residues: CASSQDGQGNQPQHF. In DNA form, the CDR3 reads TGCGCCAGCAGCCAGGACGGACAGGGTAACCAGCCCCAGCATTTT.

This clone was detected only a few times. The CDR3: CASSDRDSAPPQYF. The CDR3 DNA reads as TGTGCCAGCAGTGACCGGGACAGTGCCCCACCGCAGTATTTT. The rearrangement joins TRBV2 to TRBJ2-3; 7 bases line up with TRBD1. CDR3 length: 14 amino acids. Germline V gene data show CDR1 as SNHLY and CDR2 as FYNNEI. V lost 3 bases and J lost 10; bases outside the gene matches: 10.

Here the CDR3 reads CASRGTQQGKNTEAFF. CDR3 in DNA: TGTGCCAGCAGGGGGACCCAACAGGGTAAAAACACTGAAGCTTTCTTT. The chain recombines TRBV28 with TRBJ1-1, with a possible D match to TRBD1 (6 bases). Trimming shortened V by 6 bases and J by 2 bases, and 19 bases separated the two germline ends. The CDR3 extends over 16 amino acids. CDR1 and CDR2 (germline): MDHEN, SYDVKM.

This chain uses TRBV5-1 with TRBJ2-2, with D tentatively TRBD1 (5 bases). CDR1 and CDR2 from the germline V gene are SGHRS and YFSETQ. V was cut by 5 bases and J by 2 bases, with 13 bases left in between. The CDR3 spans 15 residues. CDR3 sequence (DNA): TGCGCCAGCAGGGAAGGGGCCCCCAACACCGGGGAGCTGTTTTTT. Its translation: CASREGAPNTGELFF.

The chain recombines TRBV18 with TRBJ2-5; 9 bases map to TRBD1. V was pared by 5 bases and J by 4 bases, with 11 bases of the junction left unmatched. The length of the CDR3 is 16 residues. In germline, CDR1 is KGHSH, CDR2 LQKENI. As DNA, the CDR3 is TGTGCCAGCTCATCATCCCGACCGGACAGGGGAGAGACCCAGTACTTC. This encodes CASSSSRPDRGETQYF.

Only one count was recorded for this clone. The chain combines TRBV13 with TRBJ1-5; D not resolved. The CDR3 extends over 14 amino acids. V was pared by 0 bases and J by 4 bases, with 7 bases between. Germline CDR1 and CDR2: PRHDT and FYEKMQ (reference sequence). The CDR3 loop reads CASSLGLRNQPQHF. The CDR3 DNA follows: TGTGCCAGCAGCTTAGGGCTCAGAAATCAGCCCCAGCATTTT. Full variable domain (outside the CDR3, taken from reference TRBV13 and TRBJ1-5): AAGVIQSPRHLIKEKRETATLKCYPIPRHDTVYWYQQGPGQDPQFLISFYEKMQSDKGSIPDRFSAQQFSDYHSELNMSSLELGDSALYFCASSLGLRNQPQHFGDGTRLSIL.

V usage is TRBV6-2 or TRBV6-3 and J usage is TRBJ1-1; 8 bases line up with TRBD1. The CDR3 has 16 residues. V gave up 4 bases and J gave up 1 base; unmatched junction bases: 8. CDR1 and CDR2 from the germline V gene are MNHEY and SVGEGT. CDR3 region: CASSFPTGAGNTEAFF. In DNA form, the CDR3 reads TGTGCCAGCAGTTTCCCGACAGGGGCAGGGAACACTGAAGCTTTCTTT.

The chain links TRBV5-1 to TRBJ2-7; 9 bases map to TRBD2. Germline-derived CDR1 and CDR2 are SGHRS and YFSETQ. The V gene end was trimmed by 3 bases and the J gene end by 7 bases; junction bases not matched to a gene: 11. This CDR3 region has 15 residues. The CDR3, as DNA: TGCGCCAGCAGCTCGTCGGGTGGGCTAGCGGGGGAGCAGTACTTC. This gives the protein CASSSSGGLAGEQYF.

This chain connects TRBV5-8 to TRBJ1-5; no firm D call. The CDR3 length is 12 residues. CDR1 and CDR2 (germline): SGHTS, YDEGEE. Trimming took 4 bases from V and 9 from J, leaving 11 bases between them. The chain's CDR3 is CASSPDRGPQHF. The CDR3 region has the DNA TGTGCCAGCAGCCCCGACCGGGGGCCCCAGCATTTT.

The CDR3 reads CASSELLGGEKLFF. DNA of the CDR3: TGTGCCAGCAGTGAACTCCTGGGAGGAGAAAAACTGTTTTTT. This chain links TRBV6-1 with TRBJ1-4; D gene ambiguous. The CDR3 is made up of 14 amino acids. Between the trimmed V and J ends, which lost 2 bases and 8 bases, there was a span of 12 bases. Per the germline V gene, CDR1 is MNHNS and CDR2 is SASEGT.

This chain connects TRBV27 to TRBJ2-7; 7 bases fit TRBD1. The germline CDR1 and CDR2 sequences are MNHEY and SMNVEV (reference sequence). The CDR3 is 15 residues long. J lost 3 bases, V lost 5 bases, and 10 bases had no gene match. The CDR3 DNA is TGTGCCAGCAGTCCCAGGGACAGTATTCACTACGAGCAGTACTTC. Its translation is CASSPRDSIHYEQYF.

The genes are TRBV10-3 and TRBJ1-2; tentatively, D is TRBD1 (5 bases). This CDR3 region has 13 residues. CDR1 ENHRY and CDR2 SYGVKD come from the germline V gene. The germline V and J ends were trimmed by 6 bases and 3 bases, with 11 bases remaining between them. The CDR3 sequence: CAISGRGDYGYTF. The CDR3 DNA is TGTGCCATCAGCGGCCGGGGGGACTATGGCTACACCTTC.

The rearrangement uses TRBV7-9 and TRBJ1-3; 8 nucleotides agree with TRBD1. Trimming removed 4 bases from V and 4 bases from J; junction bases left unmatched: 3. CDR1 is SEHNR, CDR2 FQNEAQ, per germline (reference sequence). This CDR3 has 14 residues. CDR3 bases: TGTGCCAGCAGCTCCCGGGACAGGGGAAACACCATATATTTT. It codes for CASSSRDRGNTIYF. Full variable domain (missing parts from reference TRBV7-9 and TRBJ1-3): DTGVSQNPRHKITKRGQNVTFRCDPISEHNRLYWYRQTLGQGPEFLTYFQNEAQLEKSRLLSDRFSAERPKGSFSTLEIQRTEQGDSAMYLCASSSRDRGNTIYFGEGSWLTVV.

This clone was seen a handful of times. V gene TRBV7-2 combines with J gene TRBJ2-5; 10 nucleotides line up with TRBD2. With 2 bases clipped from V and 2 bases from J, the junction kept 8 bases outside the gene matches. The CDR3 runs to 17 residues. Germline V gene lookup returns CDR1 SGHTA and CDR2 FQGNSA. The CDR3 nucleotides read TGTGCCAGCAGCTTAAGTTTGCTAGCGGGAGTTCAAGAGACCCAGTACTTC. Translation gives CASSLSLLAGVQETQYF. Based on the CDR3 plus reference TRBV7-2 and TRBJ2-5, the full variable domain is GAGVSQSPSNKVTEKGKDVELRCDPISGHTALYWYRQSLGQGLEFLIYFQGNSAPDKSGLPSDRFSAERTGGSVSTLTIQRTQQEDSAVYLCASSLSLLAGVQETQYFGPGTRLLVL.

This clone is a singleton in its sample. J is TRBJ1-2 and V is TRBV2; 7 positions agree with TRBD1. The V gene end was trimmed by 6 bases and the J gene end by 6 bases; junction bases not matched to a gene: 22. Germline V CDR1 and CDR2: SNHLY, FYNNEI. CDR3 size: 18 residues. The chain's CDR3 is CASSRISDRSNNFHGYTF. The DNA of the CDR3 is TGTGCCAGCAGCCGTATATCGGACAGGTCTAATAACTTCCATGGCTACACCTTC.

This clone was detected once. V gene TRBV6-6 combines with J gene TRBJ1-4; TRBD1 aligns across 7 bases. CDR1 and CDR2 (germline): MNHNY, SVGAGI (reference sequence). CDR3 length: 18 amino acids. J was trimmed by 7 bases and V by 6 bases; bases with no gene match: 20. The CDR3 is CASRRKSIGTVVSEKLFF. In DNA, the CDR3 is TGTGCCAGCAGGCGAAAGTCTATAGGGACAGTAGTCTCTGAAAAACTGTTTTTT.

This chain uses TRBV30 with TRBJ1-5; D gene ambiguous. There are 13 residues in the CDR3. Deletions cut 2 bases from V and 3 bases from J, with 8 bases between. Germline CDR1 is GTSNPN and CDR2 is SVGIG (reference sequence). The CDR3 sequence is CAWSTQPNQPQHF. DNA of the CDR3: TGTGCCTGGAGTACACAACCCAATCAGCCCCAGCATTTT.

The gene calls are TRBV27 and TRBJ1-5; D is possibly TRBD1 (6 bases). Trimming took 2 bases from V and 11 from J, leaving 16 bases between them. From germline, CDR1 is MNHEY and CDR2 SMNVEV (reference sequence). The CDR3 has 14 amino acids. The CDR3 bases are TGTGCCAGCAGTTTAAGTCTGGGGGCGCGGGCCCAGCATTTT. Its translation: CASSLSLGARAQHF.

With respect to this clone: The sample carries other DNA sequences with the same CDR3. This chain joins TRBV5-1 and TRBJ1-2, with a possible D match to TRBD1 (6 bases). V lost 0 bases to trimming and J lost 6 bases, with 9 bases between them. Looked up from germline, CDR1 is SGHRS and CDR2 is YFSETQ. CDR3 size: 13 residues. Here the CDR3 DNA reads TGCGCCAGCAGCTTGGACAGGGCCGATGGCTACACCTTC. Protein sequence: CASSLDRADGYTF.

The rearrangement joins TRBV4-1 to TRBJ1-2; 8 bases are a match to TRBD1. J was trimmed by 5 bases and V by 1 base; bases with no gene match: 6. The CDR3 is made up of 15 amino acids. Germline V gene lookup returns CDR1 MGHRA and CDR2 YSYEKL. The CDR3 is CASSQGDRRTYGYTF. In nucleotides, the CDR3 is TGCGCCAGCAGCCAAGGGGACAGGCGTACTTATGGCTACACCTTC.

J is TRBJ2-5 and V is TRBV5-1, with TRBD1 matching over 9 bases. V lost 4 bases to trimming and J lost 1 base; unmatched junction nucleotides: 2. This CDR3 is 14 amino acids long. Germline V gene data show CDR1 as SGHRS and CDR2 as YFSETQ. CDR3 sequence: CASSMTGGQETQYF. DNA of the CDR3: TGCGCCAGCAGCATGACAGGGGGCCAAGAGACCCAGTACTTC.

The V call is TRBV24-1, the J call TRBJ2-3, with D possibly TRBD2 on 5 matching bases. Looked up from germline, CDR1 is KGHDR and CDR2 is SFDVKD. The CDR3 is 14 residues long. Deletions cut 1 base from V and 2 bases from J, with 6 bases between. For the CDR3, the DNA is TGTGCCACCAGTGATTTCGGGGTCACAGATACGCAGTATTTT. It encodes CATSDFGVTDTQYF.

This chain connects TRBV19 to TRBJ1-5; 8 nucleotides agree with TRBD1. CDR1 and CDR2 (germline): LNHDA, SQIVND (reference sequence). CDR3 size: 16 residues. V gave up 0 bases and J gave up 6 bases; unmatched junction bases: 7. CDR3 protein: CASSIDLAGGSQPQHF. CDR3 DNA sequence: TGTGCCAGTAGTATAGATTTGGCAGGGGGCAGTCAGCCCCAGCATTTT.

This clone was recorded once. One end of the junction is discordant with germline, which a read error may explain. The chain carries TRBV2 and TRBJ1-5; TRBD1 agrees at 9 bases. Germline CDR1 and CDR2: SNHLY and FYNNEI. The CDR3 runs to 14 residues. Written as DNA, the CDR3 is TGTGCCAGCAGGGAAGGGACAGGGCGTCAGCCCCAGCATTTT. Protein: CASREGTGRQPQHF.

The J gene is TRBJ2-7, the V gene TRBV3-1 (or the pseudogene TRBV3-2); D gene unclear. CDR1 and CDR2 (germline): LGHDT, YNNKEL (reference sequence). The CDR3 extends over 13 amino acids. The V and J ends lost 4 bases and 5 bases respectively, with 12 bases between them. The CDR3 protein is CASSRPGMDEQYF. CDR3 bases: TGTGCCAGCAGCCGCCCAGGTATGGACGAGCAGTACTTC.

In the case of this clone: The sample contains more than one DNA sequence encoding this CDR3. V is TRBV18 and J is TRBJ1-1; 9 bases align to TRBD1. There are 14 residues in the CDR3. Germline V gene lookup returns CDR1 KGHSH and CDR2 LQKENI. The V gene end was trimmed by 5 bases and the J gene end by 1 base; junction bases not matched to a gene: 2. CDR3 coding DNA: TGTGCCAGCTCAGAGACAGGGGGGAACACTGAAGCTTTCTTT. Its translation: CASSETGGNTEAFF. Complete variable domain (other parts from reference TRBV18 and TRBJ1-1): NAGVMQNPRHLVRRRGQEARLRCSPMKGHSHVYWYRQLPEEGLKFMVYLQKENIIDESGMPKERFSAEFPKEGPSILRIQQVVRGDSAAYFCASSETGGNTEAFFGQGTRLTVV.

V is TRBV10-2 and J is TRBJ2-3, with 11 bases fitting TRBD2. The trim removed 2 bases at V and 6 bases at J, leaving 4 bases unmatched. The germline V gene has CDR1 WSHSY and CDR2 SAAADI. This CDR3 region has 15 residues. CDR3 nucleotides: TGCGCCAGCAGTGAGCCTAGCGGGGGGTGGGATACGCAGTATTTT. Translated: CASSEPSGGWDTQYF.

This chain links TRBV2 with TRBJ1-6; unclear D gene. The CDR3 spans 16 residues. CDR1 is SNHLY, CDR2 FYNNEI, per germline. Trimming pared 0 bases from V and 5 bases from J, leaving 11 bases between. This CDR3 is CASSEAHPGNNSPLHF. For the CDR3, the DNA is TGTGCCAGCAGTGAAGCACACCCGGGGAATAATTCACCCCTCCACTTT.